Listed below are T cell receptor beta chains from one sample, sequenced in a study of radiation and T cells in renal cell carcinoma. Assay: immunoSEQ multiplex PCR; the TCRdb copy retains only in-frame clones and omits some. The data show 130,000 to 150,000 clones, with 86% seen just once and over 15% held by the top ten. Sequencing was performed on blood, taken from a patient whose treatment included radiotherapy and nephrectomy. These receptors were taken from a woman between 45 and 60 years old with renal cell carcinoma. Both conserved end residues are part of each CDR3. Fields, in order: J gene, D gene, clone size, V gene, CDR3 length, CDR3 protein, CDR3 DNA. A D gene is named only where the DNA matches it firmly. Size is stated for part of the rows, as once, few or many counts, or as a class when the clone is expanded.

TRBJ2-3	NA	once	TRBV13	14	CASSLATSTDTQYF	TGTGCCAGCAGCTTAGCAACTAGCACAGATACGCAGTATTTT
TRBJ2-7	TRBD2	NA	TRBV28	15	CASSFSGASSYEQYF	TGTGCCAGCAGTTTTAGCGGGGCAAGCTCCTACGAGCAGTACTTC
TRBJ1-2	NA	NA	TRBV4-3	15	CASSPLVGGNYGYTF	TGCGCCAGCAGCCCGCTGGTCGGAGGAAACTATGGCTACACCTTC
TRBJ2-2	NA	NA	TRBV29-1	13	CSVDSGNTGELFF	TGCAGCGTTGATTCGGGGAACACCGGGGAGCTGTTTTTT
TRBJ2-3	TRBD2	NA	TRBV10-1	15	CASSEESGGPDTQYF	TGCGCCAGCAGTGAGGAAAGCGGGGGTCCAGATACGCAGTATTTT
TRBJ2-3	NA	NA	TRBV5-4	11	CASSSLDTQYF	TGTGCCAGCAGCTCCCTAGATACGCAGTATTTT
TRBJ1-4	NA	medium-sized	TRBV29-1	14	CSAKGVMANEKLFF	TGCAGCGCAAAAGGGGTTATGGCTAATGAAAAACTGTTTTTT
TRBJ1-4	TRBD1	NA	TRBV5-1	16	CASRYRGGTTNEKLFF	TGCGCCAGCAGATACAGGGGTGGGACAACTAATGAAAAACTGTTTTTT
TRBJ1-1	NA	NA	TRBV7-9	14	CASSLGGQHTEAFF	TGTGCCAGCAGCTTGGGAGGCCAGCACACTGAAGCTTTCTTT
TRBJ1-1	NA	NA	TRBV9	13	CASSVEGNTEAFF	TGTGCCAGCAGCGTAGAGGGGAACACTGAAGCTTTCTTT
TRBJ1-1	NA	few	TRBV20-1	11	CSAKETVAAFF	TGCAGTGCAAAGGAGACAGTAGCAGCTTTCTTT
TRBJ1-5	NA	NA	TRBV7-2	12	CASSLYRQPQHF	TGTGCCAGCAGCTTATATCGTCAGCCCCAGCATTTT
TRBJ2-7	NA	NA	TRBV28	13	CASSLPTGREQYF	TGTGCCAGCAGTTTACCGACAGGGAGGGAGCAGTACTTC
TRBJ2-7	TRBD2	NA	TRBV28	15	CASSTGLAGAYEQYF	TGTGCCAGCAGCACGGGACTAGCGGGCGCCTACGAGCAGTACTTC
TRBJ2-2	NA	NA	TRBV9	14	CASSVLETTGELFF	TGTGCCAGCAGCGTATTGGAGACCACCGGGGAGCTGTTTTTT
TRBJ2-3	NA	once	TRBV7-2	14	CASREDRVTDTQYF	TGTGCCAGCAGAGAGGATCGCGTCACAGATACGCAGTATTTT
TRBJ2-1	TRBD2	once	TRBV10-2	13	CASRTSGTDEQFF	TGCGCCAGCAGGACTAGCGGGACAGATGAGCAGTTCTTC
TRBJ2-3	NA	NA	TRBV10-1	16	CASSDSGSGFTDTQYF	TGCGCCAGCAGTGATAGTGGCAGCGGGTTCACAGATACGCAGTATTTT
TRBJ1-2	NA	NA	TRBV29-1	12	CSVDLGQEIYTF	TGCAGCGTAGACTTGGGACAAGAAATCTACACCTTC
TRBJ1-1	TRBD1	NA	TRBV6-6	12	CATGTGHTEAFF	TGTGCCACAGGGACAGGTCACACTGAAGCTTTCTTT
TRBJ1-4	NA	NA	TRBV2	11	CASLSNEKLFF	TGTGCCAGTCTGAGTAATGAAAAACTGTTTTTT
TRBJ1-1	NA	NA	TRBV6-5	13	CASSFEVTTEAFF	TGTGCCAGCAGTTTTGAGGTCACCACTGAAGCTTTCTTT
TRBJ2-7	NA	NA	TRBV5-1	13	CASSLIRGGEQYF	TGCGCCAGCAGCTTGATTCGAGGGGGCGAGCAGTACTTC
TRBJ2-7	NA	NA	TRBV11-2	13	CASSPGAAHEQYF	TGTGCCAGCAGCCCCGGGGCAGCCCACGAGCAGTACTTC
TRBJ2-1	TRBD2	NA	TRBV11-2	16	CASSSLAGVVYNEQFF	TGTGCCAGCAGCTCCTTAGCGGGAGTGGTCTACAATGAGCAGTTCTTC
TRBJ1-4	NA	NA	TRBV14	17	CASSQVPGRPTNEKLFF	TGTGCCAGCAGCCAAGTCCCGGGACGGCCAACTAATGAAAAACTGTTTTTT
TRBJ2-1	TRBD2	NA	TRBV19	17	CASSIDGLAGGFNEQFF	TGTGCCAGTAGTATAGATGGTCTAGCGGGGGGCTTCAATGAGCAGTTCTTC
TRBJ2-7	NA	NA	TRBV10-1	14	CASGSGQPSYEQYF	TGCGCCAGCGGATCCGGACAGCCCTCCTACGAGCAGTACTTC
TRBJ1-5	NA	NA	TRBV7-8	18	CASSLASYTGFGNQPQHF	TGTGCCAGCAGCTTAGCCTCTTATACAGGGTTCGGCAATCAGCCCCAGCATTTT
TRBJ2-1	NA	NA	TRBV5-1	14	CASSAGLLNNEQFF	TGCGCCAGCAGCGCGGGACTCCTCAACAATGAGCAGTTCTTC
TRBJ2-3	NA	NA	TRBV10-2	13	CASSTGKADTQYF	TGCGCCAGCAGTACGGGAAAGGCAGATACGCAGTATTTT